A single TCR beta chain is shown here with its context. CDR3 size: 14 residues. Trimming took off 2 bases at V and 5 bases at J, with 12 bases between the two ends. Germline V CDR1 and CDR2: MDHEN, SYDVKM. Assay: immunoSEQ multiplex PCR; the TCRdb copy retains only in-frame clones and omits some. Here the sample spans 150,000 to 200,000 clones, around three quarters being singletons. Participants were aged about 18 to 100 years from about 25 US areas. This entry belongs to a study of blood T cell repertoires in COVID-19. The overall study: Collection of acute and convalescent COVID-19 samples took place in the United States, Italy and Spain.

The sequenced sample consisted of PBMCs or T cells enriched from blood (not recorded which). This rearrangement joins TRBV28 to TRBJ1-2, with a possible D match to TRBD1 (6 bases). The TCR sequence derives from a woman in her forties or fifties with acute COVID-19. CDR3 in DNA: TGTGCCAGCAGTTTAGGGCAGGGGATATATGGCTACACCTTC. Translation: CASSLGQGIYGYTF.